This T cell receptor beta chain was observed in a study of OX40 agonist ivuxolimab in advanced cancers. For the wider study: The costimulatory receptor OX40 (CD134) was targeted by ivuxolimab, a fully human IgG2 agonistic monoclonal antibody. Intravenous ivuxolimab was administered to patients every 2 weeks at six dose levels: 0.01, 0.1, 0.3, 1.5, 3 and 10 mg/kg. Of the approximately 50 dose-escalation patients, hepatocellular carcinoma was present in roughly 19, melanoma in roughly 15, renal cell carcinoma in 9 and head and neck cancer in 9. A male proportion of roughly 80% and a mean age of around 60 years, ranging from 23 to 79, were recorded for the dose-escalation cohort. Prior anti-PD-1, anti-PD-L1 or anti-CTLA-4 therapy was permitted, and checkpoint inhibitors had been received by about 37% of dose-escalation patients. Three dose-escalation patients achieved partial responses, one with hepatocellular carcinoma and two with cutaneous melanoma. Peripheral TCRbeta sequencing was intended to test whether TCR sequence diversity was altered and clonal T-cell expansion was caused by ivuxolimab. The paper describes the monotherapy dose-escalation part (N of about 55 patients) of the phase I trial of ivuxolimab.

The paper as a whole reports these results and caveats: Low levels of normalized T-cell clonal expansion were also seen in some patients who did not respond. In the 0.1-3.0 mg/kg groups, partial responders were among the patients with the lowest normalized peripheral clonal expansion, particularly in CD8+ T cells. The antigen specificity of the clonally expanded peripheral T cells was not determined. At doses of 0.1 to 3.0 mg/kg, clonal expansion of both CD4+ and CD8+ T cells in blood was seen between baseline and week 6. After ivuxolimab, CD8+ T cells had more expanded clones than CD4+ T cells on average.

There are 14 amino acids in the CDR3, from cysteine to phenylalanine inclusive. The only DNA kept is the CDR3, 42 bases in frame from the first base. V drops 1 base and J drops 7 bases, leaving 10 bases in between. The germline V gene encodes CDR1 MDHEN and CDR2 SYDVKM. The trial excluded patients who had a history of autoimmune disease or who were on systemic immunosuppression. In every dose cohort, peripheral blood was drawn for TCR sequencing at baseline, cycle 4 day 1, and cycle 7 day 1. The samples were taken from a phase I, first-in-human, multicenter, open-label dose-escalation trial of ivuxolimab. Adults with locally advanced or metastatic melanoma, renal cell carcinoma, hepatocellular carcinoma or head and neck squamous cell carcinoma were enrolled in the trial. CD4+ and CD8+ T cells were sorted separately from peripheral blood before TCR sequencing. A remark on this clone: The specificity of this receptor is unknown. One base away there is no much larger clone; base qualities are not given.

Genomic DNA was extracted from sorted cells for sequencing of the TCRbeta CDR3 region. The immunoSEQ Assay was used to sequence the TCRbeta CDR3 regions. TCRdb holds this immuneACCESS table with in-frame rearrangements only. Some clones are missing; in checked studies, unresolved V genes explain under half, and the rest has no known cause. The table for this sample lists about 83,000 clones; around 84% of them were counted only once. The top ten hold approximately 1.7% of the sample. The sequence was obtained from an adult with an advanced solid tumor such as melanoma, head and neck, liver or kidney cancer. This sample comprised CD4+ or CD8+ T cells sorted from blood, obtained in a trial of the OX40 agonist ivuxolimab. The chain uses TRBV28 and TRBJ1-4; TRBD1 is a weak D gene call, 6 bases matching. The CDR3 protein is CASSLSGEFEKLFF. The sequenced DNA: TGTGCCAGCAGTTTATCAGGGGAATTTGAAAAACTGTTTTTT.